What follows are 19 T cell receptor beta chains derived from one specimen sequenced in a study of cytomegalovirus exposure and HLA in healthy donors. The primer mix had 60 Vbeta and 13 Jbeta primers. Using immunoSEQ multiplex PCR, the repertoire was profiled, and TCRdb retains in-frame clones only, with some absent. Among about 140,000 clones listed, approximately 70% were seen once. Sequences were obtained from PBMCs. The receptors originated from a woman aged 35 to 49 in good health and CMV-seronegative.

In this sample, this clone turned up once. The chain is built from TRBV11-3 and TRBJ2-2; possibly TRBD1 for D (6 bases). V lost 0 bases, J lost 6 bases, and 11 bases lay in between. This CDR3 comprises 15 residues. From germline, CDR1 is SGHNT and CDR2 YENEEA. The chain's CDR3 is CASSLDPGVPGELFF. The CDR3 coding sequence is TGTGCCAGCAGCTTAGACCCAGGGGTCCCCGGGGAGCTGTTTTTT.

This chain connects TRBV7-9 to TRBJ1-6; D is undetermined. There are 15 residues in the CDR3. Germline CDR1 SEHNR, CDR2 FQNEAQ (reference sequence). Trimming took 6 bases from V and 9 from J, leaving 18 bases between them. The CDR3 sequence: CASSRGGAGGSPLHF. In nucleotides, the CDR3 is TGTGCCAGCAGTCGGGGAGGTGCAGGCGGTTCACCCCTCCACTTT.

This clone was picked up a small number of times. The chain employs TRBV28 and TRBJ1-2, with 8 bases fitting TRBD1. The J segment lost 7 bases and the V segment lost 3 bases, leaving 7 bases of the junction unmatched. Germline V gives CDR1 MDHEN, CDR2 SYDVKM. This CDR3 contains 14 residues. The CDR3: CASSLFQGAGGYTF. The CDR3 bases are TGTGCCAGCAGTTTGTTTCAGGGGGCAGGTGGCTACACCTTC.

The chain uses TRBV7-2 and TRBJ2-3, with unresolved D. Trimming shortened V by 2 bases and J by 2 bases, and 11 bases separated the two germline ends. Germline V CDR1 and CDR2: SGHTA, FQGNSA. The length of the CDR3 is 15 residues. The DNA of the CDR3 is TGTGCCAGCAGCTTATGGGCTTCCCCCACAGATACGCAGTATTTT. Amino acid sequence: CASSLWASPTDTQYF.

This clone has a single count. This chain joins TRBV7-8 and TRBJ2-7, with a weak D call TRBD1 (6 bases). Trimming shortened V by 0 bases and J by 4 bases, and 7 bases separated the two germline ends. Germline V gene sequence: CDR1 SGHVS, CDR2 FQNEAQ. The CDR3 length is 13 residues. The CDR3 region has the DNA TGTGCCAGCAGCTTAGCAGACAGGTACGAGCAGTACTTC. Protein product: CASSLADRYEQYF.

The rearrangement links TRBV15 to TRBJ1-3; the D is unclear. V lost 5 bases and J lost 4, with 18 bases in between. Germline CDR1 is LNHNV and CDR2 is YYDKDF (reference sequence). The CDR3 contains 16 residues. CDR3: CATSSPDRTGGNTIYF. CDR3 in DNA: TGTGCCACCAGCTCCCCTGATCGGACGGGGGGAAACACCATATATTTT.

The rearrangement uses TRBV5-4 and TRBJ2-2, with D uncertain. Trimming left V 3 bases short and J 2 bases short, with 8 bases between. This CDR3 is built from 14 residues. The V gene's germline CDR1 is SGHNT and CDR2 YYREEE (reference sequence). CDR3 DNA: TGTGCCAGCAGCTCCACTCTAAACACCGGGGAGCTGTTTTTT. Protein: CASSSTLNTGELFF. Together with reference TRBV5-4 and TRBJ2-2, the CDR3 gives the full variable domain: ETGVTQSPTHLIKTRGQQVTLRCSSQSGHNTVSWYQQALGQGPQFIFQYYREEENGRGNFPPRFSGLQFPNYSSELNVNALELDDSALYLCASSSTLNTGELFFGEGSRLTVL.

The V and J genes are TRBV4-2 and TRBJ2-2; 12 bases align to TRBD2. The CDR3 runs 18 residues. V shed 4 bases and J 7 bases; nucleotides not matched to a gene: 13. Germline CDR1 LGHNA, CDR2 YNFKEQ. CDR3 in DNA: TGTGCCAGCAGCCTAGATCTAGCGGGGGGGCCGTGGGGCGGGGAGCTGTTTTTT. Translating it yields CASSLDLAGGPWGGELFF.

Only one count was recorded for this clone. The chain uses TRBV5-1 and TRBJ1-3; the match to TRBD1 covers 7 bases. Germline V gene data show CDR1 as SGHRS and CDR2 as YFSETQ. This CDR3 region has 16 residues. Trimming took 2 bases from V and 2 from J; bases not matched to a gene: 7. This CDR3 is CASSLQPGQTGNTIYF. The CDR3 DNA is TGCGCCAGCAGCTTACAACCGGGACAGACTGGAAACACCATATATTTT.

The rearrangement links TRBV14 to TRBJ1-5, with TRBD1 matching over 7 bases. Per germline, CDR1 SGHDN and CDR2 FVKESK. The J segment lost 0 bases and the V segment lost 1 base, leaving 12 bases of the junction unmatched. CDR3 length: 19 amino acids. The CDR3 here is CASSQGPQGPSYSNQPQHF. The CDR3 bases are TGTGCCAGCAGCCAAGGCCCACAGGGGCCATCCTATAGCAATCAGCCCCAGCATTTT.

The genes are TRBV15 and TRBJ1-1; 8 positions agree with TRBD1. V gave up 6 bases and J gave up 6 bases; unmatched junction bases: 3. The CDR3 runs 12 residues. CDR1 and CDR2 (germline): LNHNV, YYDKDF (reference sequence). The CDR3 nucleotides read TGTGCCACCAGTCCAGGGGGCCCTGAAGCTTTCTTT. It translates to CATSPGGPEAFF.

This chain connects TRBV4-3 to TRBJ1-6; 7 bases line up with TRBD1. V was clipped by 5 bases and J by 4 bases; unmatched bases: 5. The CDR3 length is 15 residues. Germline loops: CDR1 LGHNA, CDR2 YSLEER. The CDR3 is CASSWDSQYNSPLHF. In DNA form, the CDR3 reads TGCGCCAGCAGCTGGGACAGTCAGTATAATTCACCCCTCCACTTT.

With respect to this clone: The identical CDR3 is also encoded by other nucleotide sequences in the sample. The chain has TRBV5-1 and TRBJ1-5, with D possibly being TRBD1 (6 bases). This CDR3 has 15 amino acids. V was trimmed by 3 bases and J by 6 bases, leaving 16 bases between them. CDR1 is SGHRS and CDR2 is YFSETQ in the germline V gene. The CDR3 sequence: CASSSPRGGGQPQHF. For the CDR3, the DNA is TGCGCCAGCAGCTCGCCTCGGGGGGGCGGTCAGCCCCAGCATTTT.

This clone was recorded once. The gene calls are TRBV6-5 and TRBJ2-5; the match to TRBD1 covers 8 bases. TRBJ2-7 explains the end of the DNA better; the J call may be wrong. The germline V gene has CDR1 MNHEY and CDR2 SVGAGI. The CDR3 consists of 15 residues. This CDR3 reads CASSYSQGANYEQYF. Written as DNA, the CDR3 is TGTGCCAGCAGTTACTCTCAGGGGGCGAACTACGAGCAGTACTTC.

In DNA, the CDR3 is TGCGCCAGCAGCTTGTATTCAGGGGTTCAAGAGACCCAGTACTTC. Translating it yields CASSLYSGVQETQYF. This chain connects TRBV5-1 to TRBJ2-5, with a weak D call TRBD1 (6 bases). The CDR3 is 15 residues long. Trimming took 1 base from V and 2 from J, leaving 12 bases between them. Germline CDR1 and CDR2: SGHRS and YFSETQ.

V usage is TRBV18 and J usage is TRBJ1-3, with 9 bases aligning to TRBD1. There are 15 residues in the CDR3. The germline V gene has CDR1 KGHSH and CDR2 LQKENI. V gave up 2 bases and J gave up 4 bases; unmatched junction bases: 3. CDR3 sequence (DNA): TGTGCCAGCTCACCAGGACAGGGGTCCGGAAACACCATATATTTT. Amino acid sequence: CASSPGQGSGNTIYF.

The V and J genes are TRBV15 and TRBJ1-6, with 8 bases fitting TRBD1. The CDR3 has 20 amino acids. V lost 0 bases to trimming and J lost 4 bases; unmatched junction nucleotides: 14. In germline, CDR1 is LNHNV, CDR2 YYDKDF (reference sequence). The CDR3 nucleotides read TGTGCCACCAGCAGAGATCCACCGGGACAGGCGCTTGGTTATAATTCACCCCTCCACTTT. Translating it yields CATSRDPPGQALGYNSPLHF.

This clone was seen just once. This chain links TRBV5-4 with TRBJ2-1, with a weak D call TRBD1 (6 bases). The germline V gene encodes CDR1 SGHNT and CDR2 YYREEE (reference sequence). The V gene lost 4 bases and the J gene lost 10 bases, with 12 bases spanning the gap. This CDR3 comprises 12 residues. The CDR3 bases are TGTGCCAGCAGCCCGGACAGTGGCGAGCAGTTCTTC. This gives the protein CASSPDSGEQFF.

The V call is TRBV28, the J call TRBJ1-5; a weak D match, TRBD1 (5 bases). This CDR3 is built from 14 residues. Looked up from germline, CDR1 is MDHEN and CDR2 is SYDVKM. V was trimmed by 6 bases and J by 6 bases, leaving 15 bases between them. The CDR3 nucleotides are TGTGCCAGCAGAATCCGGACACACACTCAGCCCCAGCATTTT. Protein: CASRIRTHTQPQHF.